This T cell receptor beta chain was captured in a study of OX40 agonist ivuxolimab in advanced cancers. Overall study context: Every patient in dose escalation had hepatocellular carcinoma, melanoma, renal cell or head and neck cancer.

Broader study findings: Some of the nonresponding patients also showed low levels of normalized T-cell clonal expansion. The 0.1-3.0 mg/kg partial responders had among the lowest clonal expansion.

Generated by immunoSEQ multiplex PCR, the TCRdb table keeps only in-frame clones and is missing some. Here the sample spans tens of thousands of clones, approximately 90% being singletons. Trimming pared 5 bases from V and 3 bases from J, leaving 11 bases between. Germline loops: CDR1 SQVTM, CDR2 ANQGSEA. This CDR3 has 12 amino acids. On this clone itself: What it binds is unknown.

The specimen comprised CD4+ or CD8+ T cells sorted from blood, sampled in a trial of the OX40 agonist ivuxolimab. The receptor was isolated from an adult with an advanced solid tumor such as melanoma, head and neck, liver or kidney cancer. V usage is TRBV29-1 and J usage is TRBJ2-7, with D possibly TRBD1 on 5 matching bases. In DNA form, the CDR3 reads TGCAGCGTTAGGGGTCACTTCTACGAGCAGTACTTC. Protein sequence: CSVRGHFYEQYF.